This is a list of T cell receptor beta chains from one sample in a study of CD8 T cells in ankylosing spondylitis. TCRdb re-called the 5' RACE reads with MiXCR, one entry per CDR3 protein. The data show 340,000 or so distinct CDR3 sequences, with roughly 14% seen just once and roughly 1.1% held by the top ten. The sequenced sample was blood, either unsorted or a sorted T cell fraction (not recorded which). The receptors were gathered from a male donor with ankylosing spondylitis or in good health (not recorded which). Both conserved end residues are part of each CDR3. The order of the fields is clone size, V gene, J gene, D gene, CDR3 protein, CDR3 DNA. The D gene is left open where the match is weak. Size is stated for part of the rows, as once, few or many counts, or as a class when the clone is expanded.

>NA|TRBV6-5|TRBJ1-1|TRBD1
CASSLRDRGEAFF
TGTGCCAGCAGTCTACGGGACAGGGGAGAAGCTTTCTTT
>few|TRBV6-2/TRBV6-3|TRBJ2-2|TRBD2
CASSRTSGSGELFF
TGTGCCAGCAGTAGGACTAGCGGGAGTGGGGAGCTGTTTTTT
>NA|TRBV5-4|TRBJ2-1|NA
CASSFTGRNEQFF
TGTGCCAGCAGCTTTACGGGGAGGAATGAGCAGTTCTTC
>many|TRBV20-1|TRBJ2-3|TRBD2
CSARASGSPDTQYF
TGCAGTGCTAGAGCTAGCGGGAGCCCAGATACGCAGTATTTT
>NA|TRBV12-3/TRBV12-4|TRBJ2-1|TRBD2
CASSPTSGGRNEQFF
TGTGCCAGCAGTCCTACTAGCGGGGGGAGGAATGAGCAGTTCTTC
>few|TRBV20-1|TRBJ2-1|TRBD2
CSARGASGGNEQFF
TGCAGTGCTAGAGGGGCTAGCGGGGGGAATGAGCAGTTCTTC
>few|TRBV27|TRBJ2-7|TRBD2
CASRDSGRGEQYF
TGTGCCAGCAGGGATAGCGGGAGGGGCGAGCAGTACTTC
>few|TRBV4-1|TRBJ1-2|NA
CASSEGGGYGYTF
TGCGCCAGCAGCGAGGGAGGCGGCTATGGCTACACCTTC
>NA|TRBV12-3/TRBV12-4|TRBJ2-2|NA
CASSHTVGTGELFF
TGTGCCAGCAGTCATACGGTGGGCACCGGGGAGCTGTTTTTT
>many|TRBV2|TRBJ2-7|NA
CASSGPGLDSYEQYF
TGTGCCAGCAGTGGACCGGGTCTAGACTCCTACGAGCAGTACTTC
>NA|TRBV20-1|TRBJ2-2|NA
CSARGNVGELFF
TGCAGTGCTAGAGGAAACGTCGGGGAGCTGTTTTTT
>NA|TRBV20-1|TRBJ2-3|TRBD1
CSARLRGLRTDTQYF
TGCAGTGCTAGGCTTAGGGGGCTCAGGACAGATACGCAGTATTTT